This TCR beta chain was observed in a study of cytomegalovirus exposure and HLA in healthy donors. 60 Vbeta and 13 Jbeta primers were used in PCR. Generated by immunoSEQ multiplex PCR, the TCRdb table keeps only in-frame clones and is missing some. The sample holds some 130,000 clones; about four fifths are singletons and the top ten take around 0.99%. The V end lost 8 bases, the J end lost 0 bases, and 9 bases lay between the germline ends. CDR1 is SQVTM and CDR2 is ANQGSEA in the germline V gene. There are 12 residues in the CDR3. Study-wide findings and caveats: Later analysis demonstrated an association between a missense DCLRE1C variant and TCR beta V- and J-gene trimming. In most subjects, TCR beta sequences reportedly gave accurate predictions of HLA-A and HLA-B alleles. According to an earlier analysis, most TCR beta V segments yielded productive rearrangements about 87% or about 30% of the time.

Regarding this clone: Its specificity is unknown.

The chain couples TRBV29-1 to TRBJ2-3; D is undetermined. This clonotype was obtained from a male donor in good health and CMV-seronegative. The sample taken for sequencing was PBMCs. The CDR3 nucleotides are TGCAGCCTCCGCGAGAGCACAGATACGCAGTATTTT. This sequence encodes CSLRESTDTQYF.